These 16 T cell receptor beta chains share one sample of origin, sequenced in a study of blood T cell repertoires in COVID-19. TCRdb's table, derived via immunoSEQ multiplex PCR, lists solely in-frame clones and lacks some. Of roughly 100,000 clones listed, roughly 89% were seen once; the top ten hold about 4%. The sequenced material came from peripheral blood. Receptors were obtained from a human donor with COVID-19, enrolled during active disease. The donor label of this sample is uncertain.

This clone was detected once. The chain uses TRBV6-5 and TRBJ1-2, with unresolved D. Germline CDR1 and CDR2: MNHEY and SVGAGI. V lost 8 bases and J lost 1, with 11 bases in between. The CDR3 spans 13 residues. The CDR3 DNA follows: TGTGCCAGCGGCCTGGAGGGTAACTATGGCTACACCTTC. This gives the protein CASGLEGNYGYTF.

The CDR3 spells CASSLRGQGNQPQHF. The CDR3 DNA sequence: TGTGCCAGCAGCTTAAGGGGCCAAGGCAATCAGCCCCAGCATTTT. The chain links TRBV7-8 to TRBJ1-5; tentatively, D is TRBD1 (5 bases). The germline CDR1 and CDR2 sequences are SGHVS and FQNEAQ. Trimming cost V 2 bases and J 2 bases, with 10 bases left between them. CDR3 length: 15 residues.

The genes are TRBV5-4 and TRBJ1-4; D is perhaps TRBD1 (5 bases). The CDR3 covers 14 residues. Germline V gene lookup returns CDR1 SGHNT and CDR2 YYREEE (reference sequence). The V and J ends lost 1 base and 7 bases respectively, with 11 bases between them. In DNA form, the CDR3 reads TGTGCCAGCAGCTTGAAGTCGGGGGGTGAAAAACTGTTTTTT. Translation: CASSLKSGGEKLFF. The full variable domain, its missing parts supplied by reference TRBV5-4 and TRBJ1-4, is ETGVTQSPTHLIKTRGQQVTLRCSSQSGHNTVSWYQQALGQGPQFIFQYYREEENGRGNFPPRFSGLQFPNYSSELNVNALELDDSALYLCASSLKSGGEKLFFGSGTQLSVL.

This chain links TRBV5-1 with TRBJ2-3, with D perhaps matching TRBD1 (5 bases). Germline V lookup: CDR1 SGHRS, CDR2 YFSETQ. Between the trimmed V and J ends, which lost 2 bases and 4 bases, there was a span of 14 bases. The CDR3 covers 15 residues. DNA of the CDR3: TGCGCCAGCAGCTTTTCCCTTCAAGGGGCAGATACGCAGTATTTT. It is translated as CASSFSLQGADTQYF. Using reference TRBV5-1 and TRBJ2-3 for the parts outside the CDR3, the full variable domain is KAGVTQTPRYLIKTRGQQVTLSCSPISGHRSVSWYQQTPGQGLQFLFEYFSETQRNKGNFPGRFSGRQFSNSRSEMNVSTLELGDSALYLCASSFSLQGADTQYFGPGTRLTVL.

The J gene is TRBJ2-7, the V gene TRBV9; D ambiguous. The germline V gene has CDR1 SGDLS and CDR2 YYNGEE. CDR3 size: 14 residues. Trimming shortened V by 4 bases and J by 0 bases, and 11 bases separated the two germline ends. The CDR3 sequence is CASSTTEYSYEQYF. In nucleotides, the CDR3 is TGTGCCAGCAGCACCACCGAGTACTCCTACGAGCAGTACTTC. The full variable domain, in which reference TRBV9 and TRBJ2-7 provide the parts outside the CDR3, is DSGVTQTPKHLITATGQRVTLRCSPRSGDLSVYWYQQSLDQGLQFLIQYYNGEERAKGNILERFSAQQFPDLHSELNLSSLELGDSALYFCASSTTEYSYEQYFGPGTRLTVT.

The count of this clone is one. V is TRBV9 and J is TRBJ2-3; the D gene is possibly TRBD2 (6 bases). There are 16 residues in the CDR3. Germline-derived CDR1 and CDR2 are SGDLS and YYNGEE. The V end was cut by 2 bases, the J end by 0 bases, with 13 bases between. The chain's CDR3 is CASSVTSRLSTDTQYF. The CDR3 bases are TGTGCCAGCAGCGTTACTAGCAGACTAAGCACAGATACGCAGTATTTT.

This clone has just one count. J is TRBJ1-1 and V is TRBV4-1; D is undetermined. Trimming stripped 0 bases from V and 4 bases from J, with 9 bases between. The germline V gene has CDR1 MGHRA and CDR2 YSYEKL. The CDR3 has 14 amino acids. The CDR3 region has the DNA TGCGCCAGCAGCCAAGAAATCCGGGGCACTGAAGCTTTCTTT. Translation gives CASSQEIRGTEAFF.

The J gene is TRBJ1-6, the V gene TRBV10-3; 8 bases are a match to TRBD1. J was trimmed by 11 bases and V by 0 bases; bases with no gene match: 6. From germline, CDR1 is ENHRY and CDR2 SYGVKD. CDR3 length: 15 residues. CDR3 loop: CAISESWTGNPPLHF. The CDR3 nucleotides are TGTGCCATCAGTGAGTCGTGGACAGGGAACCCACCCCTCCACTTT.

The rearrangement joins TRBV7-9 to TRBJ2-2; tentatively, D is TRBD1 (5 bases). V gave up 5 bases and J gave up 4 bases, with 11 bases separating them. CDR3 length: 14 amino acids. Germline loops: CDR1 SEHNR, CDR2 FQNEAQ (reference sequence). The CDR3: CASSTDTLTGELFF. The DNA for the CDR3 is TGTGCCAGCAGCACGGACACCCTCACCGGGGAGCTGTTTTTT.

This chain joins TRBV21-1 and TRBJ1-4; TRBD1, as called in the table, went unchecked against the DNA. TRBV21-1 is annotated as a pseudogene. The CDR3 covers 17 residues. The CDR3 reads CASSFSRGQGKNEKLFF. The CDR3 coding sequence is TGTGCCAGCAGCTTCTCCCGAGGACAGGGGAAAAATGAAAAACTGTTTTTT.

The gene calls are TRBV5-4 and TRBJ2-7; possible D gene TRBD1, 6 bases. The CDR3 has 13 residues. The V and J ends lost 3 bases and 4 bases respectively, with 11 bases between them. Looked up from germline, CDR1 is SGHNT and CDR2 is YYREEE (reference sequence). The CDR3 DNA sequence: TGTGCCAGCAGCTCGAAGGACAGTTACGAGCAGTACTTC. Its protein is CASSSKDSYEQYF.

The gene calls are TRBV2 and TRBJ2-1, with TRBD1 matching over 9 bases. The CDR3 has 14 residues. V shed 10 bases, J shed 2 bases, and the junction held 6 bases outside the gene matches. From germline, CDR1 is SNHLY and CDR2 FYNNEI. The CDR3 region is CATTRDRAYNEQFF. For the CDR3, the DNA is TGTGCCACCACTCGGGACAGGGCCTACAATGAGCAGTTCTTC. Full variable domain (remainder filled in from reference TRBV2 and TRBJ2-1): EPEVTQTPSHQVTQMGQEVILRCVPISNHLYFYWYRQILGQKVEFLVSFYNNEISEKSEIFDDQFSVERPDGSNFTLKIRSTKLEDSAMYFCATTRDRAYNEQFFGPGTRLTVL.

Concerning this clone: Since a much larger clone is just one base distant, this may be a read error. The chain combines TRBV6-4 with TRBJ1-2; 9 positions match TRBD1. The germline V gene encodes CDR1 MRHNA and CDR2 SNTAGT. V trimming: 6 bases; J trimming: 3 bases; junction bases outside the gene matches: 2. The CDR3 is 13 amino acids. The DNA for the CDR3 is TGTGCCAGCAGCCGGACAGGGGACTATGGCTACACCTTC. Protein sequence: CASSRTGDYGYTF.

J is TRBJ2-3 and V is TRBV15, with a tentative D call TRBD2 (5 bases). V lost 0 bases and J 8 bases, leaving 15 bases between the germline ends. CDR3 length: 15 amino acids. The V gene's germline CDR1 is LNHNV and CDR2 YYDKDF (reference sequence). CDR3 in amino acids: CATSRDGNAEGTQYF. The CDR3 bases are TGTGCCACCAGCAGAGATGGAAATGCAGAGGGTACGCAGTATTTT.

J is TRBJ2-3 and V is TRBV9, with D perhaps TRBD2 (6 bases). Germline CDR1 SGDLS, CDR2 YYNGEE. CDR3 size: 16 residues. The V end was cut by 0 bases, the J end by 3 bases, with 14 bases between. Here the CDR3 DNA reads TGTGCCAGCAGCGTAGGGGAGGATGGCCCGACAGATACGCAGTATTTT. Amino acid sequence: CASSVGEDGPTDTQYF.

This clone was recorded only once. V is TRBV4-1 and J is TRBJ2-7; D might be TRBD1 (6 bases). V was clipped by 1 base and J by 0 bases, with 19 bases between them. CDR3 length: 18 residues. CDR1 and CDR2 from the germline V gene are MGHRA and YSYEKL. Here the CDR3 reads CASSQGGTLITSSYEQYF. CDR3 DNA: TGCGCCAGCAGCCAAGGGGGGACACTGATTACGAGCTCCTACGAGCAGTACTTC.